This T cell receptor (beta chain) appears in the sequencing data of a study of early T cells in non-severe SARS-CoV-2 infection. As part of library construction, unique molecular identifiers were attached to individual cDNA molecules. MiXCR, run by TCRdb on the 5' RACE reads, gives a single entry per CDR3 protein. The table includes about 62,000 distinct CDR3 sequences, around 9.9% detected once. The CDR3 consists of 13 residues. A word on this clonotype: The junction departs from germline at one end; a sequencing error may be responsible.

The TCR sequence derives from an adult who was a healthcare worker with PCR-confirmed SARS-CoV-2 infection or an uninfected control (not recorded which). The J gene is TRBJ1-1, the V gene TRBV12-3 or TRBV12-4; D remains ambiguous. The sequenced material came from whole blood. The CDR3 region is CAGRTRENTEAFF. CDR3 in DNA: TGTGCCGGCAGGACGCGGGAGAACACTGAAGCTTTCTTT.